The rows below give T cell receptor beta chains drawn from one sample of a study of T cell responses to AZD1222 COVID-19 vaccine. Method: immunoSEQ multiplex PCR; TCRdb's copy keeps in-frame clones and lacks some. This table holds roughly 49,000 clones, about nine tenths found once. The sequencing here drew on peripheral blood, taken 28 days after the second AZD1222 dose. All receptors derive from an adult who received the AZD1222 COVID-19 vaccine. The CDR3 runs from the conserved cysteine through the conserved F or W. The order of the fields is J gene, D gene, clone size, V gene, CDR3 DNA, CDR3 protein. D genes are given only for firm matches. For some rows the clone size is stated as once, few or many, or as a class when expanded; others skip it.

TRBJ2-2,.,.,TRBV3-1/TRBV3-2,TGTGCCAGCAGCCAAGATCCGGGGGAGCTGTTTTTT,CASSQDPGELFF
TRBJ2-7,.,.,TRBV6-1,TGTGCCAGCAGTGAATACGGAGGGGGCGCGGTAAACGAGCAGTACTTC,CASSEYGGGAVNEQYF
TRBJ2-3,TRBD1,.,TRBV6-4,TGTGCCAGCAGCGACAGGGGTTGGACAGATACGCAGTATTTT,CASSDRGWTDTQYF
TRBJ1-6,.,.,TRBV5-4,TGTGCCAGCAGCTTTGGCAGGGACCATAATTCACCCCTCCACTTT,CASSFGRDHNSPLHF
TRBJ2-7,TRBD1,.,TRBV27,TGTGCCACCCGACCGGGACAGGTTCTTTACGAGCAGTACTTC,CATRPGQVLYEQYF
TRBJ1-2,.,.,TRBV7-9,TGTGCCAGCAGCCCAACGGCCGAAAATGGCTACACCTTC,CASSPTAENGYTF
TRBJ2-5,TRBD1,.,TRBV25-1,TGTGCCAGCAGTCCCCCGACAGGGGGCTGGGAGACCCAGTACTTC,CASSPPTGGWETQYF
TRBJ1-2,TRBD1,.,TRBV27,TGTGCCAGCAGTTTCTACAGGGGGCGGTTCTATGGCTACACCTTC,CASSFYRGRFYGYTF
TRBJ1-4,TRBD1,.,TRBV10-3,TGTGCCATCAGTGAGTCGAGACAGGGCACTAATGAAAAACTGTTTTTT,CAISESRQGTNEKLFF
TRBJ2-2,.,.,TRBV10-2,TGCGCCAGCAGTGAGGGGTGGGGCACCGGGGAGCTGTTTTTT,CASSEGWGTGELFF
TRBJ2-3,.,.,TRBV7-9,TGTGCCAGCAGCCCCCCCGGGAGTAGCACAGATACGCAGTATTTT,CASSPPGSSTDTQYF
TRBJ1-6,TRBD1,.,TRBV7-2,TGTGCCAGCAGGCCCGGCCCCACCGGGACAGGGGTATCACCCCTCCACTTT,CASRPGPTGTGVSPLHF
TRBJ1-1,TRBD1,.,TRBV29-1,TGCAGCGTCATTACAGGGGGAACTGAAGCTTTCTTT,CSVITGGTEAFF
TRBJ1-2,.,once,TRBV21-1,TGTGCCAGCAGCAAAGGGGGGTCCTATGGCTACACCTTC,CASSKGGSYGYTF
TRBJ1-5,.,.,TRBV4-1,TGCGCCAGCAGCCAAGTAAGCGGGCTCCAGCCCCAGCATTTT,CASSQVSGLQPQHF